This record looks at one T cell receptor beta chain sequence and its context. Its specificity is unknown. This specimen comes from a study of T cell responses to AZD1222 COVID-19 vaccine. Overall study findings and caveats: Scientists sampled the repertoires only once the peak T cell response had passed. Following two doses of AZD1222, Spike-specific TCR breadth and depth rose. Donors were mostly white British, more females; clonal diversity possibly underestimated.

V lost 2 bases, J lost 12 bases, and 7 bases stayed unmatched. Germline assignment: CDR1 MDHEN and CDR2 SYDVKM. The CDR3 has 13 amino acids. Libraries were prepared by immunoSEQ multiplex PCR; TCRdb keeps only in-frame clonotypes and omits some of them. This repertoire shows about 170,000 clones, approximately 93% found once; its top ten account for about 3.9%. The clonotype originates from an adult in good health. Sequences were derived from peripheral blood, sampled on day 0 of AZD1222 vaccination. The V gene is TRBV28, the J gene TRBJ1-1; 9 nucleotides align to TRBD1. The CDR3 DNA reads TGTGCCAGCAGTTTAATCGGGACAGGGTCGTCTTTCTTT. As protein: CASSLIGTGSSFF.